Listed below are T cell receptor beta chains from one sample, sequenced in a study of OX40 agonist ivuxolimab in advanced cancers. Clones were read by immunoSEQ multiplex PCR, and TCRdb kept only the in-frame ones, dropping some. The data contain some 51,000 clones, 80% to 90% of them seen just once; the ten biggest clones take up about 45%. The source material was CD4+ or CD8+ T cells sorted from blood, sampled in a trial of the OX40 agonist ivuxolimab. The receptor source for this set is an adult with an advanced solid tumor such as melanoma, head and neck, liver or kidney cancer. The CDR3 runs from the conserved cysteine through the conserved F or W. The order of the fields is J gene, D gene, clone size, V gene, CDR3 protein, CDR3 DNA. A D gene is named only where the DNA matches it firmly. Some rows have no size entry. The others give once, few or many, or a class for an expanded clone.

j_call: TRBJ2-7; d_call: -; clone_size: -; v_call: TRBV5-8; cdr3_aa: CASSWDIYEQYF; cdr3_nt: TGTGCCAGCAGCTGGGACATCTACGAGCAGTACTTC
j_call: TRBJ1-3; d_call: -; clone_size: -; v_call: TRBV28; cdr3_aa: CASSLGENTIYF; cdr3_nt: TGTGCCAGCAGTTTGGGGGAAAACACCATATATTTT
j_call: TRBJ2-2; d_call: -; clone_size: -; v_call: TRBV6-5; cdr3_aa: CASSSEGWGRAGELFF; cdr3_nt: TGTGCCAGCAGTTCCGAGGGCTGGGGGCGGGCCGGGGAGCTGTTTTTT
j_call: TRBJ2-2; d_call: -; clone_size: -; v_call: TRBV30; cdr3_aa: CAWSDGNRAAGELFF; cdr3_nt: TGTGCCTGGAGCGACGGGAACAGGGCGGCCGGGGAGCTGTTTTTT
j_call: TRBJ2-5; d_call: -; clone_size: few; v_call: TRBV6-5; cdr3_aa: CASSEQGTKTQYF; cdr3_nt: TGTGCCAGCAGTGAACAGGGTACAAAGACCCAGTACTTC
j_call: TRBJ1-1; d_call: -; clone_size: -; v_call: TRBV5-5; cdr3_aa: CASSLAQTTEAFF; cdr3_nt: TGTGCCAGCAGCTTGGCCCAGACCACTGAAGCTTTCTTT
j_call: TRBJ2-7; d_call: TRBD1; clone_size: -; v_call: TRBV11-2; cdr3_aa: CASSLGETNSGQVYEQYF; cdr3_nt: TGTGCCAGCAGCTTAGGAGAGACAAATTCGGGACAGGTCTACGAGCAGTACTTC
j_call: TRBJ2-1; d_call: -; clone_size: -; v_call: TRBV11-2; cdr3_aa: CASSQSITRYNEQFF; cdr3_nt: TGTGCCAGCAGCCAGTCGATTACACGCTACAATGAGCAGTTCTTC
j_call: TRBJ1-1; d_call: TRBD1; clone_size: -; v_call: TRBV7-2; cdr3_aa: CASSFSTGADTEAFF; cdr3_nt: TGTGCCAGCAGCTTTTCGACAGGGGCGGACACTGAAGCTTTCTTT
j_call: TRBJ2-4; d_call: -; clone_size: -; v_call: TRBV12-5; cdr3_aa: CASENNRVLDIQYF; cdr3_nt: TGTGCTAGTGAAAATAATAGGGTCCTGGACATTCAGTACTTC
j_call: TRBJ2-1; d_call: -; clone_size: -; v_call: TRBV9; cdr3_aa: CASSVGGGGGEQFF; cdr3_nt: TGTGCCAGCAGCGTAGGAGGGGGCGGAGGGGAGCAGTTCTTC
j_call: TRBJ1-2; d_call: -; clone_size: -; v_call: TRBV5-1; cdr3_aa: CASSPGTASDYGYTF; cdr3_nt: TGCGCCAGCAGCCCCGGGACGGCCTCTGACTATGGCTACACCTTC
j_call: TRBJ2-7; d_call: -; clone_size: -; v_call: TRBV5-6; cdr3_aa: CASSLEGVYEQYF; cdr3_nt: TGTGCCAGCAGCTTGGAGGGTGTCTACGAGCAGTACTTC
j_call: TRBJ2-1; d_call: TRBD1; clone_size: -; v_call: TRBV11-3; cdr3_aa: CASSLATGGSYNEQFF; cdr3_nt: TGTGCCAGCAGCTTAGCGACAGGGGGCTCCTACAATGAGCAGTTCTTC
j_call: TRBJ1-2; d_call: TRBD1; clone_size: -; v_call: TRBV19; cdr3_aa: CASRSTGDYGYTF; cdr3_nt: TGTGCCAGTAGGTCGACAGGGGACTATGGCTACACCTTC
j_call: TRBJ2-1; d_call: TRBD2; clone_size: -; v_call: TRBV5-6; cdr3_aa: CASSLPGLADYNEQFF; cdr3_nt: TGTGCCAGCAGCTTGCCCGGACTAGCGGACTACAATGAGCAGTTCTTC
j_call: TRBJ1-5; d_call: -; clone_size: -; v_call: TRBV9; cdr3_aa: CASSVAGTPLEPQHF; cdr3_nt: TGTGCCAGCAGCGTAGCCGGGACACCCTTGGAGCCCCAGCATTTT
j_call: TRBJ2-5; d_call: TRBD2; clone_size: once; v_call: TRBV19; cdr3_aa: CASSSGGGETQYF; cdr3_nt: TGTGCCAGTAGTAGCGGGGGAGGGGAGACCCAGTACTTC
j_call: TRBJ2-1; d_call: TRBD2; clone_size: -; v_call: TRBV28; cdr3_aa: CASSSPGTSGHNEQFF; cdr3_nt: TGTGCCAGCAGTTCCCCCGGGACTAGCGGCCACAATGAGCAGTTCTTC
j_call: TRBJ2-7; d_call: -; clone_size: -; v_call: TRBV9; cdr3_aa: CASSVGGYEQYF; cdr3_nt: TGTGCCAGCAGCGTAGGGGGATACGAGCAGTACTTC
j_call: TRBJ2-1; d_call: -; clone_size: -; v_call: TRBV7-6; cdr3_aa: CASSPGGSNNEQFF; cdr3_nt: TGTGCCAGCAGCCCTGGCGGTTCCAACAATGAGCAGTTCTTC
j_call: TRBJ1-1; d_call: -; clone_size: -; v_call: TRBV7-6; cdr3_aa: CASSLEQVLNTEAFF; cdr3_nt: TGTGCCAGCAGCTTAGAACAGGTTCTGAACACTGAAGCTTTCTTT
j_call: TRBJ1-2; d_call: -; clone_size: -; v_call: TRBV4-3; cdr3_aa: CASSQDVSVNYGYTF; cdr3_nt: TGCGCCAGCAGCCAAGATGTTTCGGTGAATTATGGCTACACCTTC
j_call: TRBJ1-6; d_call: -; clone_size: -; v_call: TRBV7-6; cdr3_aa: CASSLTAQGPGGQSPLHF; cdr3_nt: TGTGCCAGCAGCTTAACGGCCCAGGGCCCAGGAGGTCAGTCACCCCTCCACTTT